The sequence of this T cell receptor (beta chain) was determined in a study of cytomegalovirus exposure and HLA in healthy donors. Study-wide results and limits: In an earlier analysis, productive rearrangement rates for most beta V segments clustered near 87% or 30%.

The PCR used 60 Vbeta and 13 Jbeta primers. TCRdb keeps only in-frame clones here, not all; method: immunoSEQ multiplex PCR. The sample yields about 120,000 clones, more than 65% seen once. Notes on this clone: Antigen unknown.

The CDR3 extends over 13 amino acids. V lost 4 bases and J lost 8; bases outside the gene matches: 4. From germline, CDR1 is SGHTA and CDR2 FQGNSA. The sequencing input was PBMCs. The sequence was obtained from a woman aged 18-30 years in good health and CMV-seronegative. This chain uses TRBV7-2 with TRBJ1-4, with 7 positions matching TRBD1. This chain's CDR3 is CASSSGGGEKLFF. The CDR3 DNA follows: TGTGCCAGCAGCTCCGGAGGGGGCGAAAAACTGTTTTTT.